The 18 T cell receptor beta chains below all came from one sample that was sequenced in a study of regulatory T cells in long-lasting Graves disease. Specified time point: newly diagnosed GD, antithyroid drugs for less than 3 months. PBMC-derived RNA was used for the TCR library. Libraries of TCR beta came from iRepertoire HTBI primers plus Arm-PCR of CDR3 regions. TCRdb passed the multiplex PCR reads through MiXCR, listing each CDR3 protein once. This table has around 400,000 distinct CDR3 sequences, roughly a sixth appearing once. Sequencing was performed on peripheral blood mononuclear cells (PBMCs), taken at new diagnosis, from a patient treated with antithyroid drugs. The receptors originated from a female donor with Graves disease.

This clonotype was counted many times. The gene calls are TRBV20-1 and TRBJ1-1; maybe TRBD1 (5 bases). The CDR3 has 15 amino acids. CDR1 and CDR2 from the germline V gene are DFQATT and SNEGSKA (reference sequence). V shed 5 bases and J shed 1 base, with 17 bases lying between them. CDR3: CSAPRTGTGNTEAFF. CDR3 in DNA: TGCAGTGCTCCTAGAACCGGGACGGGGAACACTGAAGCTTTCTTT.

This clonotype has at least ten counts. The rearrangement links TRBV6-1 to TRBJ1-6, with 10 bases matching TRBD1. The trim removed 6 bases at V and 9 bases at J, leaving 8 bases unmatched. CDR3 length: 15 amino acids. The germline gives CDR1 MNHNS, CDR2 SASEGT. CDR3 DNA: TGTGCCAGCAGGGCGACAGGGGGCGAGGGTTCACCCCTCCACTTT. Its translation is CASRATGGEGSPLHF.

This clonotype appeared many times. The chain uses TRBV28 and TRBJ2-7; 11 bases fit TRBD2. CDR3 length: 15 residues. The junction had 7 bases not matched to a gene; V was cut back by 6 bases and J by 3 bases. The V gene's germline CDR1 is MDHEN and CDR2 SYDVKM. CDR3 in amino acids: CASRLILAGGYEQYF. In DNA form, the CDR3 reads TGTGCCAGCAGACTCATTCTAGCGGGAGGCTACGAGCAGTACTTC.

This clonotype was seen ten or more times. The V and J genes are TRBV7-9 and TRBJ2-7; 7 nucleotides match TRBD1. CDR1 is SEHNR, CDR2 FQNEAQ, per germline (reference sequence). This CDR3 is 15 amino acids long. The J segment lost 0 bases and the V segment lost 5 bases, leaving 7 bases of the junction unmatched. CDR3 DNA sequence: TGTGCCAGCAGCGCAAGGGACAGACCCTCCTACGAGCAGTACTTC. This gives the protein CASSARDRPSYEQYF. Variable domain in full (rest from reference TRBV7-9 and TRBJ2-7): DTGVSQNPRHKITKRGQNVTFRCDPISEHNRLYWYRQTLGQGPEFLTYFQNEAQLEKSRLLSDRFSAERPKGSFSTLEIQRTEQGDSAMYLCASSARDRPSYEQYFGPGTRLTVT.

This clonotype turned up a few times. The chain is built from TRBV30 and TRBJ1-6; tentative D call: TRBD1 (5 bases). The CDR3 covers 14 residues. V was cut by 5 bases and J by 7 bases, with 15 bases left in between. Germline values: CDR1 GTSNPN, CDR2 SVGIG (reference sequence). In DNA form, the CDR3 reads TGTGCCTGGGCCCGGGAGGGGCGGAATTCACCCCTCCACTTT. This sequence encodes CAWAREGRNSPLHF.

This clonotype was seen a few times. J is TRBJ2-5 and V is TRBV5-1; TRBD1 agrees at 7 bases. In germline, CDR1 is SGHRS, CDR2 YFSETQ. V lost 4 bases to trimming and J lost 5 bases; unmatched junction nucleotides: 8. CDR3 size: 14 residues. The CDR3 loop reads CASSPGQPSETQYF. DNA for the CDR3: TGCGCCAGCAGCCCGGGACAGCCAAGCGAGACCCAGTACTTC.

At least ten counts were recorded for this clonotype. CDR3 sequence reads: CASSYQGGAYEQYF. CDR3 bases: TGTGCCAGCAGTTACCAGGGGGGGGCCTACGAGCAGTACTTC. The chain uses TRBV28 and TRBJ2-7; the D gene could be TRBD1 or TRBD2 (7 bases each). V lost 4 bases and J lost 2, with 12 bases in between. In germline, CDR1 is MDHEN, CDR2 SYDVKM. The CDR3 has 14 residues.

This chain joins TRBV7-2 and TRBJ2-3, with TRBD2 identical over 15 bases. The CDR3 contains 19 residues. V shed 1 base, J shed 2 bases, and the junction held 7 bases outside the gene matches. Germline V CDR1 and CDR2: SGHTA, FQGNSA. CDR3 sequence reads: CASSLGTSGRAGNTDTQYF. The CDR3 DNA sequence: TGTGCCAGCAGCTTAGGGACTAGCGGGAGGGCTGGAAACACAGATACGCAGTATTTT.

This clonotype was observed at least ten times. The V call is TRBV18, the J call TRBJ1-2; D gene uncertain. The CDR3 spans 12 residues. V was shortened by 0 bases and J by 8 bases, with 7 bases between the two germline ends. In germline, CDR1 is KGHSH, CDR2 LQKENI. The CDR3 DNA is TGTGCCAGCTCACCACCGGCGAGGGGCTACACCTTC. Translated: CASSPPARGYTF. Together with reference TRBV18 and TRBJ1-2, the CDR3 gives the full variable domain: NAGVMQNPRHLVRRRGQEARLRCSPMKGHSHVYWYRQLPEEGLKFMVYLQKENIIDESGMPKERFSAEFPKEGPSILRIQQVVRGDSAAYFCASSPPARGYTFGSGTRLTVV.

In its sample, this clonotype was seen a few times. The chain uses TRBV5-1 and TRBJ1-1, with D possibly TRBD1 on 5 matching bases. Germline CDR1 is SGHRS and CDR2 is YFSETQ. This CDR3 is built from 18 residues. Trimming stripped 4 bases from V and 0 bases from J, with 22 bases between. This CDR3 reads CASSHGGGGNIMNTEAFF. In nucleotides, the CDR3 is TGCGCCAGCAGCCATGGCGGGGGGGGGAATATTATGAACACTGAAGCTTTCTTT.

This clonotype was seen a handful of times. J is TRBJ2-3 and V is TRBV5-1; D unresolved. The germline V gene has CDR1 SGHRS and CDR2 YFSETQ. This CDR3 contains 13 residues. V lost 6 bases, J lost 0 bases, and 8 bases lay in between. DNA of the CDR3: TGCGCCAGCAAGGCTACTAGCACAGATACGCAGTATTTT. Amino acids: CASKATSTDTQYF.

The rearrangement joins TRBV18 to TRBJ2-5, with a tentative D call TRBD2 (6 bases). Trimming shortened V by 6 bases and J by 2 bases, and 13 bases separated the two germline ends. This CDR3 has 14 amino acids. Per germline, CDR1 KGHSH and CDR2 LQKENI. Here the CDR3 reads CASSVPGDQETQYF. The DNA for the CDR3 is TGTGCCAGCTCGGTTCCGGGGGATCAAGAGACCCAGTACTTC.

This clonotype occurred many times. The rearrangement links TRBV18 to TRBJ1-2, with 9 bases that match TRBD1. With 6 bases clipped from V and 4 bases from J, the junction kept 6 bases outside the gene matches. Per the germline V gene, CDR1 is KGHSH and CDR2 is LQKENI. There are 14 residues in the CDR3. CDR3 sequence (DNA): TGTGCCAGCTCGTCGGGACAGGGCTCCTATGGCTACACCTTC. Translating gives CASSSGQGSYGYTF.

This clonotype has at least ten counts. The rearrangement joins TRBV7-2 to TRBJ2-7; 15 bases map to TRBD2. The CDR3 extends over 18 amino acids. CDR1 is SGHTA, CDR2 FQGNSA, per germline. The V gene end was trimmed by 4 bases and the J gene end by 0 bases; junction bases not matched to a gene: 7. The chain's CDR3 is CASSSPGLAGGNSYEQYF. In DNA, the CDR3 is TGTGCCAGCAGCTCGCCGGGACTAGCGGGAGGAAACTCCTACGAGCAGTACTTC.

Concerning this clonotype: One base away lies a much larger clone, so this may be a sequencing read error. The chain links TRBV5-6 to TRBJ2-3; D unresolved. Germline values: CDR1 SGHDT, CDR2 YYEEEE. This CDR3 spans 17 amino acids. In DNA, the CDR3 is TGTGCCGGCAGCTTGGAACGACCGACTTTCTTCACAGATACGCAGTATTTT. This sequence encodes CAGSLERPTFFTDTQYF.

A remark on this clonotype: This clone may be a read error of a much larger clone one base away. This chain links TRBV28 with TRBJ2-7; TRBD1 agrees at 8 bases. This CDR3 comprises 14 residues. J was trimmed by 8 bases and V by 6 bases; bases with no gene match: 12. In germline, CDR1 is MDHEN, CDR2 SYDVKM. Here the CDR3 DNA reads TGTGCCAGCAGCGGGGGACAGGCCCCACGAAAGCAGTACTTC. Its protein product is CASSGGQAPRKQYF.

This clonotype was seen a few times. This chain joins TRBV5-4 and TRBJ2-3; 9 nucleotides agree with TRBD2. Germline V lookup: CDR1 SGHNT, CDR2 YYREEE (reference sequence). The CDR3 totals 15 residues. V gave up 2 bases and J gave up 4 bases; unmatched junction bases: 5. The CDR3 coding sequence is TGTGCCAGCAGCTTAGCGGGGGGAGGCTCAGATACGCAGTATTTT. It yields the protein CASSLAGGGSDTQYF.

This sequence joins TRBV12-3 or TRBV12-4 and TRBJ2-1, with 15 positions matching TRBD2. The CDR3 length is 15 residues. V lost 5 bases and J lost 7; bases outside the gene matches: 3. The CDR3 region has the DNA TGTGCCAGCAGTGGACTAGCGGGAGGGCTGAATGAGCAGTTCTTC. Protein sequence: CASSGLAGGLNEQFF.